Included here is one T cell receptor beta chain sequence, with context. This clonotype came up a few times. Its target antigen remains unknown. No base qualities exist here, and no much larger clone lies one base off it. This entry comes from a study of blood T cells in healthy people across ages (dated by TCRdb to the mid-2010s). Regarding the complete study: Template switching captured roughly one uniquely barcoded TCR beta cDNA molecule per two T cells in model experiments. Using the same blood draw, the study looked at two additional independent replicas of 1 million unique cDNA reads for two donors, one aged 18 to 30 and the other aged 80 or older. Using deep sequencing normalized with unique cDNA molecular identifiers, the study measured how TCR beta repertoire diversity changes with age. The donors were split into four age groups: young (average around 16 years), middle-aged (roughly 40), aged (more than 60) and long-lived (about 74).

Trimming removed 1 base from V and 6 bases from J, leaving 7 bases between the germline ends. The CDR3 runs 13 amino acids, cysteine and phenylalanine included. Only CDR3 DNA remains: 39 bases, in frame from the first base. The germline V gene gives CDR1 as SGHTA and CDR2 as FQGNSA. What the research found in general, with its limitations: Estimates of total diversity based on one million sequenced T cells were regarded as lower bounds and as underestimates. Conclusive comparison of naive and antigen-experienced compartments was prevented by the profiling of bulk unsorted PBMCs. A strong correlation was found between observed TCR beta diversity and the percentage of naive T cells measured by flow cytometry. Compared with the aged group, the long-lived group had more naive CD4+ T cells, fewer expanded clones and increased TCR diversity, suggesting age selection. Because the CMV infection status of the donors was unknown, age-related changes in expanded clonotypes may potentially have been confounded. As age increased, observed TCR beta diversity per million T cells dropped in a roughly linear way, and a significant reduction was already evident by age roughly 36.

Library preparation employed 5' RACE. The sample was run on an Illumina HiSeq 2500. A second PCR of roughly 7 to 11 cycles was run with a J-beta primer mix and a sample-barcoded 5' primer. A template-switch 5' adaptor carrying 12 random nucleotides introduced a unique molecular identifier onto each TCR beta cDNA molecule. Each sample yielded at least 2.5 million CDR3-containing paired-end reads. All of the RNA was converted into first-strand cDNA using the Mint cDNA synthesis kit, with a TRBC-specific oligonucleotide serving as the primer. Following uracil-DNA glycosylase treatment, a first 18-cycle PCR with universal primers M1SS and BC2_uni_R was performed on all cDNA. The original methods were these. Each sample was normalized by randomly selecting 1 million high-quality reads, each carrying a distinct molecular identifier. Instead of being binned into consensus sequences, reads that shared molecular identifiers were thrown out. CDR3 identification, clonotype clustering and error correction used MiTCR with a Q25 quality threshold and the strictest error-elimination algorithm. A nonparametric unseen species model using Euler transformation provided a lower-bound estimate of total TCR beta diversity. TCRdb trimmed the raw reads at Q25, called clones with MiXCR and kept productive beta chains. Every distinct CDR3 protein forms one entry, paired with its most common genes and DNA. The V and J calls and clone size are TCRdb's, not the authors'. Across this sample there are some 940,000 distinct CDR3 sequences, with 25% to 35% seen only once. The ten largest make up roughly a tenth of the sample.

The roughly 38 donors, aged roughly 6 to 90 years, were systemically healthy Caucasian individuals from Russia. Around 9.8 milliliters of peripheral blood were collected from each donor into EDTA-treated Vacutainer tubes. Ficoll-Paque density-gradient centrifugation was used to isolate PBMCs, with at least 6.5 million obtained per sample. Total RNA was extracted from PBMCs with Trizol reagent, with at least 6 micrograms obtained per sample. For every donor, flow cytometry on a PBMC aliquot measured the percentage of naive CD45RAhigh/CD27high T cells. The data also belong to a second study, concerning T cells of mothers and their children. The second study reports: The donors were nine systemically healthy Caucasian individuals, made up of three mothers and their six children. cDNA synthesis consumed the entire amount of extracted RNA, loaded at approximately 1.6 ug RNA in each 15 ul reaction. In the second PCR, the M1S primer introduced both the sample barcodes and 2-4 random nucleotides. Over 8.5 million TCR beta CDR3 reads came from each mother, compared with approximately 3 million reads from each child. Thymic selection similarly shapes TCR recombination output in related and unrelated pairs, with minor effect from inherited differences. Normalized repertoire overlap in related mother-child pairs was always slightly higher than in unrelated mother-child pairs, but the difference was never significant. With a sensitivity of approximately 93 clones per million clonotypes, no persistent microchimeric T cell clones were detected. To look for features that set related mother-child pairs apart from unrelated individuals, the researchers ran deep NGS to compare the TCR beta repertoires of mothers and children. On average, the children were approximately 12 +/- 4 years old, while the mothers were around 42 +/- 4 years old. After adapter ligation with NEBNext reagents, the libraries were sequenced on Illumina HiSeq 2000 with 100+100 nt paired-end reads. To prevent cross-contamination, the mother and child libraries were prepared a month apart and were sequenced in separate runs. Each donor had between roughly 450,000 and 2,100,000 distinct TCR beta clonotypes identified. Naive TCR beta clonotypes were estimated from low-frequency clonotypes matched to each donor's FACS-determined naive share, without sorting.

This sequence originates from a woman aged 40 to 50 in good health. Sequencing used blood. The rearrangement combines TRBV7-2 with TRBJ2-1; confidence is insufficient to name the D gene. The bases read TGTGCCAGCAGCTTAGGCATACGCAATGAGCAGTTCTTC. This codes for CASSLGIRNEQFF.